The 14 T cell receptor beta chains presented below share a single source sample, sequenced in a study of cytomegalovirus exposure and HLA in healthy donors (dated by TCRdb to between 2016 and 2019). The library relied on the immunoSEQ multiplex PCR assay. The multiplex PCR relied on a mix of 60 forward primers for TCR Vbeta segments and 13 reverse primers for TCR Jbeta segments. The source is immuneACCESS, and TCRdb retained only in-frame sequences with V and J called. Part of the clones is not carried over; for the studies checked, unresolved V genes explain less than half of this, and the remainder is unexplained. Here the sample has around 150,000 clones; roughly 80% occur a single time. The ten most abundant clones make up under 2.5% of the sample. The specimen was PBMCs. The source of these receptors is a female donor in good health and CMV-seronegative.

The table lists this clone with a few counts. J is TRBJ1-2 and V is TRBV6-1; D possibly corresponds to TRBD1 (5 bases). Trimming removed 8 bases from V and 7 bases from J, with 17 bases in between. Germline V CDR1 and CDR2: MNHNS, SASEGT. This CDR3 has 13 residues. The CDR3 DNA reads as TGTGCCAGCCGGACCCAGGGAGGATTTGGCTACACCTTC. Translated: CASRTQGGFGYTF.

This clone showed up just a few times. The CDR3 protein is CAWSPGTRSYNEQFF. CDR3 nucleotide sequence: TGTGCCTGGAGTCCTGGGACTAGATCCTACAATGAGCAGTTCTTC. The V and J genes are TRBV30 and TRBJ2-1, with 8 bases fitting TRBD2. V dropped 2 bases and J dropped 1; count of bases not matched to a gene: 4. The CDR3 length is 15 residues. The germline V gene has CDR1 GTSNPN and CDR2 SVGIG (reference sequence).

This chain uses TRBV29-1 with TRBJ2-2, with 7 nucleotides matching TRBD1. V lost 7 bases, J lost 14 bases, and 16 bases stayed unmatched. The germline CDR1 and CDR2 sequences are SQVTM and ANQGSEA. This CDR3 region has 13 residues. Here the CDR3 reads CSATSYHRGILFF. The CDR3, as DNA: TGCAGCGCTACGTCCTACCACAGGGGTATACTGTTTTTT.

The V and J genes are TRBV18 and TRBJ2-3; 10 nucleotides match TRBD1. CDR1 and CDR2 from the germline V gene are KGHSH and LQKENI. There are 16 residues in the CDR3. Trimming at V came to 2 bases and at J to 4 bases, leaving 6 bases not matched to a gene. CDR3 in DNA: TGTGCCAGCTCACCAGGCCGGGACAGGGGTGCAGATACGCAGTATTTT. Translated: CASSPGRDRGADTQYF.

The chain joins TRBV29-1 to TRBJ1-5; unclear D gene. Germline V gene data show CDR1 as SQVTM and CDR2 as ANQGSEA. V gave up 7 bases and J gave up 5 bases, with 15 bases separating them. CDR3 length equals 13 residues. CDR3 sequence reads: CSALVQTHQPQHF. In DNA form, the CDR3 reads TGCAGCGCCCTCGTACAGACCCATCAGCCCCAGCATTTT.

The rearrangement uses TRBV4-2 and TRBJ1-2; TRBD1 might be the D (6 bases). Trimming left V 0 bases short and J 4 bases short, with 12 bases between. The germline gives CDR1 LGHNA, CDR2 YNFKEQ. The CDR3 is 15 amino acids. The CDR3 reads CASSQDRGGGYGYTF. The CDR3 DNA sequence: TGTGCCAGCAGCCAAGACCGTGGGGGCGGCTATGGCTACACCTTC.

The chain joins TRBV11-3 to TRBJ2-1; 14 positions match TRBD2. The J segment lost 15 bases and the V segment lost 5 bases, leaving 6 bases of the junction unmatched. Germline V gives CDR1 SGHNT, CDR2 YENEEA. CDR3 length equals 13 residues. This CDR3 is CASSPTSGGDTFF. The CDR3 DNA follows: TGTGCCAGCAGCCCGACTAGCGGGGGGGACACGTTCTTC. The full variable domain, completed using reference TRBV11-3 and TRBJ2-1, is EAGVVQSPRYKIIEKKQPVAFWCNPISGHNTLYWYLQNLGQGPELLIRYENEEAVDDSQLPKDRFSAERLKGVDSTLKIQPAELGDSAVYLCASSPTSGGDTFFGPGTRLTVL.

The genes are TRBV5-1 and TRBJ2-5; the match to TRBD1 covers 9 bases. Germline V lookup: CDR1 SGHRS, CDR2 YFSETQ. The length of the CDR3 is 16 residues. V trimming: 3 bases; J trimming: 4 bases; junction bases outside the gene matches: 10. The CDR3 nucleotides are TGCGCCAGCAGCTCCCCTGACAGGGGGTTAGCAGAGACCCAGTACTTC. Translation gives CASSSPDRGLAETQYF.

This chain connects TRBV27 to TRBJ2-7; 7 positions match TRBD2. J was trimmed by 2 bases and V by 3 bases; bases with no gene match: 1. The V gene's germline CDR1 is MNHEY and CDR2 SMNVEV (reference sequence). The CDR3 spans 13 residues. CDR3 protein: CASSFSGPYEQYF. CDR3 bases: TGTGCCAGCAGTTTTAGCGGGCCCTACGAGCAGTACTTC.

V usage is TRBV7-3 and J usage is TRBJ2-1; 8 positions agree with TRBD2. V lost 5 bases to trimming and J lost 2 bases; unmatched junction nucleotides: 5. The CDR3 totals 15 residues. Germline CDR1 reads SGHTA; CDR2 reads FQGTGA. CDR3 DNA: TGTGCCAGCAGCCCGGGACTAGGGGCCTACAATGAGCAGTTCTTC. Encoded protein: CASSPGLGAYNEQFF. Complete variable domain (other parts from reference TRBV7-3 and TRBJ2-1): GAGVSQTPSNKVTEKGKYVELRCDPISGHTALYWYRQSLGQGPEFLIYFQGTGAADDSGLPNDRFFAVRPEGSVSTLKIQRTERGDSAVYLCASSPGLGAYNEQFFGPGTRLTVL.

The J gene is TRBJ1-5, the V gene TRBV7-8; D is possibly TRBD1 (5 bases). The germline V gene has CDR1 SGHVS and CDR2 FQNEAQ. Trimming removed 4 bases at V and 7 bases at J, with 14 bases between. CDR3 length: 14 residues. The CDR3 nucleotides read TGTGCCAGCAGCTCGACAGAACCCAGCCAGCCCCAGCATTTT. Its translation is CASSSTEPSQPQHF.

This clone was seen a few times. V gene TRBV6-1 combines with J gene TRBJ2-7, with D unclear. The CDR3 loop spans 13 amino acids. Per germline, CDR1 MNHNS and CDR2 SASEGT. V dropped 3 bases and J dropped 7 bases, with 13 bases sitting between them. The CDR3 region is CASSESPTQEQYF. The CDR3 region has the DNA TGTGCCAGCAGTGAGTCCCCGACTCAAGAGCAGTACTTC.

CDR3 nucleotide sequence: TGCGCCAGCAGCCTCCGAGCGGGGGGGAACAATGAGCAGTTCTTC. This codes for CASSLRAGGNNEQFF. This chain uses TRBV4-1 with TRBJ2-1; 10 bases match TRBD2. CDR1 MGHRA and CDR2 YSYEKL come from the germline V gene. Unmatched junction bases numbered 5, after V lost 4 bases and J lost 5 bases. The CDR3 extends over 15 amino acids.

The chain uses TRBV5-6 and TRBJ2-7; 8 bases line up with TRBD1. Germline values: CDR1 SGHDT, CDR2 YYEEEE. There are 16 residues in the CDR3. Trimming at V came to 4 bases and at J to 3 bases, leaving 12 bases not matched to a gene. Written as DNA, the CDR3 is TGTGCCAGCAGCCCCACCCTAGGGACAGGTGGCTACGAGCAGTACTTC. Residues: CASSPTLGTGGYEQYF. Looking up the rest from reference TRBV5-6 and TRBJ2-7 gives the full variable domain: DAGVTQSPTHLIKTRGQQVTLRCSPKSGHDTVSWYQQALGQGPQFIFQYYEEEERQRGNFPDRFSGHQFPNYSSELNVNALLLGDSALYLCASSPTLGTGGYEQYFGPGTRLTVT.